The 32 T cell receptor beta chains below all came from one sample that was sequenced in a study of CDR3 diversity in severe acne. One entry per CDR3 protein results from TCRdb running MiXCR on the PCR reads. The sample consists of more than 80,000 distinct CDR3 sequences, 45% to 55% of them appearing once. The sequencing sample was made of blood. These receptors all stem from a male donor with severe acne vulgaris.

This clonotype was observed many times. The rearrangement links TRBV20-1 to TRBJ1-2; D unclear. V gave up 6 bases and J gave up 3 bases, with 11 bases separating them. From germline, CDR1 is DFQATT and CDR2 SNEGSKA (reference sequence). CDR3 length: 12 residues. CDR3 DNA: TGCAGTGCACCGATAGGGTACTATGGCTACACCTTC. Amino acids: CSAPIGYYGYTF.

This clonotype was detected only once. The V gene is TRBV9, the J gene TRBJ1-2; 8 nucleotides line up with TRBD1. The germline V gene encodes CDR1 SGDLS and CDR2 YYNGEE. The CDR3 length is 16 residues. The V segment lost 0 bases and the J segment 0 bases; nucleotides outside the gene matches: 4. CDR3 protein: CASSVGGTGANYGYTF. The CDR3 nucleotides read TGTGCCAGCAGCGTAGGGGGGACAGGAGCTAACTATGGCTACACCTTC.

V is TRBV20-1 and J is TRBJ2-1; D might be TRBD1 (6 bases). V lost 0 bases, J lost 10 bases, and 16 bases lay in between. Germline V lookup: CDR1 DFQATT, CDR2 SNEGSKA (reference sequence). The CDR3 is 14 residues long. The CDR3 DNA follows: TGCAGTGCTAGAGATATCCAGGGGCCCTACGAGCAGTTCTTC. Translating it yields CSARDIQGPYEQFF.

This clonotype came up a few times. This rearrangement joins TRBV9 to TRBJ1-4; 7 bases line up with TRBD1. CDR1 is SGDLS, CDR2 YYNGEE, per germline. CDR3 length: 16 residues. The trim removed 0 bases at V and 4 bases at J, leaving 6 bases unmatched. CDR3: CASSVEGGANNEKLFF. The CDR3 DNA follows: TGTGCCAGCAGCGTAGAAGGGGGCGCCAATAATGAAAAACTGTTTTTT.

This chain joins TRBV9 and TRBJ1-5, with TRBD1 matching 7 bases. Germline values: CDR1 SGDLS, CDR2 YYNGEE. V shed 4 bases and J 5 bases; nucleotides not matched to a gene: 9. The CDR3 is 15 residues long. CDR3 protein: CASSRGGQFYQPQHF. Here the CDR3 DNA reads TGTGCCAGCAGCCGAGGGGGACAGTTTTATCAGCCCCAGCATTTT.

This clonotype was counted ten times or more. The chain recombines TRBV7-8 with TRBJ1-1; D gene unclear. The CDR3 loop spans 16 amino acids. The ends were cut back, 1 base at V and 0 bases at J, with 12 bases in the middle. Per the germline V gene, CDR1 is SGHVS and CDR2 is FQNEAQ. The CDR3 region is CASSLGKVVLNTEAFF. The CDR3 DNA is TGTGCCAGCAGCTTAGGAAAAGTGGTCCTGAACACTGAAGCTTTCTTT.

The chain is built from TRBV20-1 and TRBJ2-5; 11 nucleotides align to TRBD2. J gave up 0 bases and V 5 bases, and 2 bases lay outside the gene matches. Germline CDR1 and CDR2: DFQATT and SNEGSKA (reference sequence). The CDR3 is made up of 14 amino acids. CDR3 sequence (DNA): TGCAGTGCTCCGACTAGCGGGGACCAAGAGACCCAGTACTTC. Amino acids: CSAPTSGDQETQYF.

The CDR3 DNA is TGTGCCAGCAGTGGAGCGCTGGACAATGTCAATGAGCAGTTCTTC. Encoded protein: CASSGALDNVNEQFF. This chain uses TRBV6-1 with TRBJ2-1, with a weak D call TRBD1 (5 bases). Germline loops: CDR1 MNHNS, CDR2 SASEGT. The ends were cut back, 4 bases at V and 6 bases at J, with 16 bases in the middle. The CDR3 runs 15 residues.

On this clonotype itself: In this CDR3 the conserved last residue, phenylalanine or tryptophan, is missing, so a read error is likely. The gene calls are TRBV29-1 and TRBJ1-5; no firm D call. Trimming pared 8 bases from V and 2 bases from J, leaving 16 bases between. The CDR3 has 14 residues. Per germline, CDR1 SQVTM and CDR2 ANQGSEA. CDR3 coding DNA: TGCAGCCTTATTAAGAGGCAGGGCAATCAGCCCCAGCATCTT. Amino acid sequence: CSLIKRQGNQPQHL.

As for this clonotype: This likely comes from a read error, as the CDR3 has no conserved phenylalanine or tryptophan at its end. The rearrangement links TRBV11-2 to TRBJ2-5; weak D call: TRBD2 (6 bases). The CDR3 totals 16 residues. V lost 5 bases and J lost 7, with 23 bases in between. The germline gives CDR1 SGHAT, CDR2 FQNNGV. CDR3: CASSPSPRASDGTQYL. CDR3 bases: TGTGCCAGCAGCCCCTCTCCCCGGGCTAGCGATGGGACCCAGTACCTC.

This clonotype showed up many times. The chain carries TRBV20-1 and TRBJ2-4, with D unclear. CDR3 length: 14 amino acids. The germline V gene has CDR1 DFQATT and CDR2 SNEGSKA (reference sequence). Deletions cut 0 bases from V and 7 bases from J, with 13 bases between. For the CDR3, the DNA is TGCAGTGCTAGAGAGAAGACTCATCTGAACATTCAGTACTTC. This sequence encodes CSAREKTHLNIQYF.

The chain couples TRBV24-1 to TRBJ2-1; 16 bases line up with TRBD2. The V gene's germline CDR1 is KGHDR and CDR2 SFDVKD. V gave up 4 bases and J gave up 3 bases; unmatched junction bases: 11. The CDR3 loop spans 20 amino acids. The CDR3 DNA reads TGTGCCACCAGTGACTCCGGGACTAGCGGGAGGGCCGGAAGCTACAATGAGCAGTTCTTC. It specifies CATSDSGTSGRAGSYNEQFF.

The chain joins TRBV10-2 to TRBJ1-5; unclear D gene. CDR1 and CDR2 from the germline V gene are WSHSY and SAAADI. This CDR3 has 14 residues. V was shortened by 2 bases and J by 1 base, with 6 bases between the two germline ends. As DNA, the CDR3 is TGCGCCAGCAGTGAGGGTAAGAGCAATCAGCCCCAGCATTTT. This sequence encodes CASSEGKSNQPQHF.

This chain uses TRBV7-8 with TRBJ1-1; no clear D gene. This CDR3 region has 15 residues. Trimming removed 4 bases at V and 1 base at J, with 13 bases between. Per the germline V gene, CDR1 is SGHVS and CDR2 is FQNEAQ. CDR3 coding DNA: TGTGCCAGCAGCTCGACCTATACAGAGAACACTGAAGCTTTCTTT. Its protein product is CASSSTYTENTEAFF. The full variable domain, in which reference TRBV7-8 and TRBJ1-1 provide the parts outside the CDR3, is GAGVSQSPRYKVAKRGQDVALRCDPISGHVSLFWYQQALGQGPEFLTYFQNEAQLDKSGLPSDRFFAERPEGSVSTLKIQRTQQEDSAVYLCASSSTYTENTEAFFGQGTRLTVV.

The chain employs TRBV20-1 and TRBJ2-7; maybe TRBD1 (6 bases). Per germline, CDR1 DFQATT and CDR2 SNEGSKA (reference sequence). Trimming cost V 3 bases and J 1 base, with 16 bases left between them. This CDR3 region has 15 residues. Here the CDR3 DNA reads TGCAGTGCTAGCCCCCTGACAGGTGCGTCCTACGAGCAGTACTTC. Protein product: CSASPLTGASYEQYF.

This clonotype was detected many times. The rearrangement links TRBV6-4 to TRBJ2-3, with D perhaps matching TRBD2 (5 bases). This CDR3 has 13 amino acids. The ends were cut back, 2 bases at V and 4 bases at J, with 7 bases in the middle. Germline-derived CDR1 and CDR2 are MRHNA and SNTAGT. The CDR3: CASSDGSPDTQYF. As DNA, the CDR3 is TGTGCCAGCAGTGACGGGAGCCCAGATACGCAGTATTTT.

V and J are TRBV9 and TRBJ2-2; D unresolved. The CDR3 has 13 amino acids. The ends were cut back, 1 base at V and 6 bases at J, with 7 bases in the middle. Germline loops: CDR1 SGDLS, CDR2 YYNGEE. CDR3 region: CASSVPSPGELFF. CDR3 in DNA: TGTGCCAGCAGCGTACCCTCGCCCGGGGAGCTGTTTTTT.

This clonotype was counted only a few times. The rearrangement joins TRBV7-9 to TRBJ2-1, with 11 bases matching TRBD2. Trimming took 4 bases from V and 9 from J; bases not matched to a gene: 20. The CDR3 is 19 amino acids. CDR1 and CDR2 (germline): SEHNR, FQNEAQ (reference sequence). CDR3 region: CASSSPALAGVGDRSEQFF. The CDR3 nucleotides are TGTGCCAGCAGCTCCCCGGCACTAGCGGGAGTCGGGGACCGTAGTGAGCAGTTCTTC.

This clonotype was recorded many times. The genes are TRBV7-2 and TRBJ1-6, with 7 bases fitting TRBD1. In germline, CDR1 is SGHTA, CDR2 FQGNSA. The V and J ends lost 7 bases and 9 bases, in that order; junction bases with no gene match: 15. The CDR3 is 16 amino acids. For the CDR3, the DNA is TGTGCCAGCAAATCTTACGGTTCAGGGGGGGGTTCACCCCTCCACTTT. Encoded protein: CASKSYGSGGGSPLHF.

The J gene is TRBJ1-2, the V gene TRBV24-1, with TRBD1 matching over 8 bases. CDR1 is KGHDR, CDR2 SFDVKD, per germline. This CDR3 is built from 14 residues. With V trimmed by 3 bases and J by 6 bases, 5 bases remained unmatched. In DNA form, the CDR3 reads TGTGCCACCAGTGATCCGGACAGGGCCGATGGCTACACCTTC. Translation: CATSDPDRADGYTF.

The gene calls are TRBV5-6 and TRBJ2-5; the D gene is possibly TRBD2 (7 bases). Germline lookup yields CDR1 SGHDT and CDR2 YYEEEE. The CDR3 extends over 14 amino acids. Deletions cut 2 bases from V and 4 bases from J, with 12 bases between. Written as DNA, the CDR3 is TGTGCCAGCAGCTTAAGGGGGGGCGTAGAGACCCAGTACTTC. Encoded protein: CASSLRGGVETQYF.

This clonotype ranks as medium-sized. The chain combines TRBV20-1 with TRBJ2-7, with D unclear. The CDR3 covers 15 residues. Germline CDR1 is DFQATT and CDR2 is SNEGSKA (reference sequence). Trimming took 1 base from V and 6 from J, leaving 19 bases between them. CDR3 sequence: CSARGAYQSLSEQYF. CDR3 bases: TGCAGTGCTAGAGGGGCGTACCAGAGTTTGTCCGAGCAGTACTTC.

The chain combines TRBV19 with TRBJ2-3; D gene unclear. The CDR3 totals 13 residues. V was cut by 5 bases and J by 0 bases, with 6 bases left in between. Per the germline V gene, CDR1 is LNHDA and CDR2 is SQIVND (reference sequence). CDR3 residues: CASSVGSTDTQYF. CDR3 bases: TGTGCCAGTAGTGTAGGTAGCACAGATACGCAGTATTTT.

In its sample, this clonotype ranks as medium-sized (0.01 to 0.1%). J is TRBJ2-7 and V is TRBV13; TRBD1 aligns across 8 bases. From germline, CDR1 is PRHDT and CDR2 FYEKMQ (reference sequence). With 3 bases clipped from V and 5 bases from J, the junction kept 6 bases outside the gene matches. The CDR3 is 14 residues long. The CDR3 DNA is TGTGCCAGCAGCTTGGACAGGGTCTACCACGAGCAGTACTTC. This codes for CASSLDRVYHEQYF.

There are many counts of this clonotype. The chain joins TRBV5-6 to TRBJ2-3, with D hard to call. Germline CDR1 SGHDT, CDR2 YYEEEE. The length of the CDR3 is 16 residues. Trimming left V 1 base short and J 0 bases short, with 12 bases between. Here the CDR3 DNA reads TGTGCCAGCAGCTTGTGGGTCGGCGGTAGCACAGATACGCAGTATTTT. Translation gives CASSLWVGGSTDTQYF.

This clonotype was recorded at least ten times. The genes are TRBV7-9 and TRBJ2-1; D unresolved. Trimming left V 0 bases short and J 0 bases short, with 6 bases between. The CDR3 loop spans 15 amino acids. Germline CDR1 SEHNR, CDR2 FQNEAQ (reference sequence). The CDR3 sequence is CASSLAVSSYNEQFF. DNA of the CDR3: TGTGCCAGCAGCTTAGCAGTTAGCTCCTACAATGAGCAGTTCTTC.

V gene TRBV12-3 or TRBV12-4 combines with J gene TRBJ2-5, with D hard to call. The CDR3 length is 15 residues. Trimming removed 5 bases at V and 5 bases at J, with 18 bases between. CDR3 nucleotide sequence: TGTGCCAGCAGTATGGGAACTGGAATCGGGGAGACCCAGTACTTC. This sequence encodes CASSMGTGIGETQYF.

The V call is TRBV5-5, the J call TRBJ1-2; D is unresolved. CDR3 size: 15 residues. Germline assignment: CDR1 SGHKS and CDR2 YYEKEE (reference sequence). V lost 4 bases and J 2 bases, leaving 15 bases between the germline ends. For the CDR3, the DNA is TGTGCCAGCAGCCATCAGTTGGGAACCAACTATGGCTACACCTTC. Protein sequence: CASSHQLGTNYGYTF. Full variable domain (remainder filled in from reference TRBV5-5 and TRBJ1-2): DAGVTQSPTHLIKTRGQQVTLRCSPISGHKSVSWYQQVLGQGPQFIFQYYEKEERGRGNFPDRFSARQFPNYSSELNVNALLLGDSALYLCASSHQLGTNYGYTFGSGTRLTVV.

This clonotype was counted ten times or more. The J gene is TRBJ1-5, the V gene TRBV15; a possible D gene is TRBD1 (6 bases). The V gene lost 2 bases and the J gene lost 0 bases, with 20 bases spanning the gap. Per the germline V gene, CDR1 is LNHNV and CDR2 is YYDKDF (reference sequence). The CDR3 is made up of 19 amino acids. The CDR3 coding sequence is TGTGCCACCAGCAGATCCCTAGGGCAGGGGAGGGATAGCAATCAGCCCCAGCATTTT. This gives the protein CATSRSLGQGRDSNQPQHF.

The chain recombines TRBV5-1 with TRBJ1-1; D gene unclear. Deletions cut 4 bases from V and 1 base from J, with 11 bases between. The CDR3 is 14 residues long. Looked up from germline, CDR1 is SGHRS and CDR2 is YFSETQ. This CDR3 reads CASSRERTNTEAFF. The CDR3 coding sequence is TGCGCCAGCAGCCGTGAACGAACGAACACTGAAGCTTTCTTT.

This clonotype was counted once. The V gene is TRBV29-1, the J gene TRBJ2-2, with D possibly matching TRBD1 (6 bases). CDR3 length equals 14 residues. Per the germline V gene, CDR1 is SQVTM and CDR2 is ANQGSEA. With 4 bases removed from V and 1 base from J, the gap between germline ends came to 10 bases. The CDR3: CSVVWTENTGELFF. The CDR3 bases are TGCAGCGTTGTATGGACAGAGAACACCGGGGAGCTGTTTTTT.

DNA for the CDR3: TGTGCCAGCAGTGAAGCATACACTGAAGCTTTCTTT. This sequence encodes CASSEAYTEAFF. This chain joins TRBV25-1 and TRBJ1-1; D remains unclear. V was shortened by 2 bases and J by 3 bases, with 4 bases between the two germline ends. The CDR3 is 12 residues long. Germline CDR1 reads MGHDK; CDR2 reads SYGVNS.